This T cell receptor (beta chain) originates from a study of blood T cells in healthy people across ages. This clonotype was counted between two and nine times. What it recognizes is unknown. General study points: Roughly linear declines in TCR beta diversity per million T cells occurred with age.

Through a sample-barcoded 5' primer and a J-beta primer mix, a second PCR was run for roughly 6 to 12 cycles. A tag from a template-switch adaptor with 12 random nucleotides marked each cDNA molecule. TCRdb reprocessed the 5' RACE reads via MiXCR and lists one record per CDR3 protein. In the table there are about 1.8 million distinct CDR3 sequences, around half of which are singletons. V dropped 2 bases and J dropped 5 bases, with 15 bases sitting between them. The CDR3 is 14 amino acids. Germline V CDR1 and CDR2: DFQATT, SNEGSKA (reference sequence). The sequence came from a woman aged 35 to 49 in good health. The rearrangement joins TRBV20-1 to TRBJ2-5, with D possibly TRBD1 on 5 matching bases. Input material: blood. The CDR3 sequence is CSARSGSGSETQYF. CDR3 coding DNA: TGCAGTGCTAGAAGTGGGTCAGGGTCGGAGACCCAGTACTTC.